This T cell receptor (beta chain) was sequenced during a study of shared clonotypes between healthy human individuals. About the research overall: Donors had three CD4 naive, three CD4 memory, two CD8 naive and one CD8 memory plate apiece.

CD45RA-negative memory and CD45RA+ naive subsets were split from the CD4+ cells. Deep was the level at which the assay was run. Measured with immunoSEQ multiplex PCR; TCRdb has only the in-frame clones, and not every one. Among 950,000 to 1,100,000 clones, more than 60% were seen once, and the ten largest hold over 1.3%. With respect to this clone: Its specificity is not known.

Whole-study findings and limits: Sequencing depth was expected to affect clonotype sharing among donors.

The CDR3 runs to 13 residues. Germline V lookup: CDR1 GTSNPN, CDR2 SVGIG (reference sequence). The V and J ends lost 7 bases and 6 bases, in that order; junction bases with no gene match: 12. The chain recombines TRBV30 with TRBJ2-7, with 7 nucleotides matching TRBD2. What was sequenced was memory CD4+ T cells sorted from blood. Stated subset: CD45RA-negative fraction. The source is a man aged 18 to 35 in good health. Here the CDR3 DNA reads TGTGCCTTCGCAGGGCAGCCGGGGGGCGAGCAGTACTTC. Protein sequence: CAFAGQPGGEQYF. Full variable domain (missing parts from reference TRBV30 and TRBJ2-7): SQTIHQWPATLVQPVGSPLSLECTVEGTSNPNLYWYRQAAGRGLQLLFYSVGIGQISSEVPQNLSASRPQDRQFILSSKKLLLSDSGFYLCAFAGQPGGEQYFGPGTRLTVT.